This TCR beta chain was retrieved from a study of CD8+CD57+ T cells in acquired aplastic anemia (dated by TCRdb to 2017 to 2018). For the wider study: On average, sorted CD4+ and CD8+ cells yielded approximately 3 ug of extracted DNA, with a range of roughly 0.18 to 30 ug. For healthy donor samples, the average read count was about 9.8 million for CD4+ cells and fewer than 14 million for CD8+ cells. Overall study results and their limits: CD8+ Simpson's diversity did not differ significantly between patients and healthy controls (P=0.060). Although around 30 CD8+ CDR3 sequences were shared by patients and controls, these sequences appeared highly expressed in patients and within the immunodominant clones of patients.

Genomic DNA served as template for TCR beta VDJ combination and CDR3 sequence profiling. An Illumina HiSeq 2000 was the platform used for TCR repertoire sequencing. As for the authors' bioinformatics: TRBV/TRBJ rearrangement plots, CDR3 size and DJ length profiles, and Simpson's diversity index were used to assess repertoires. Whichever DNA sequence was most abundant in the deep sequencing data was defined as the immunodominant clone. CDR3 amino acid sequences were checked for sharing across subjects and were also compared against the VDJdb database and published repertoires. TCRdb reprocessed the public reads (quality trimming at Q25 with fastp, clone calling with MiXCR) and kept in-frame beta chains. Identical CDR3 proteins give one entry, which carries the most common genes and DNA. Here the V and J calls rest on TCRdb's processing, not on the authors' analysis. This sample gives 200,000 to 250,000 distinct CDR3 sequences in total; 61% of them show up just once. The top ten clonotypes cover approximately 32% of the sample.

This clonotype is a singleton in its sample. Its antigen remains undetermined. No base-level quality is on record; no much larger clone is a single base apart. Weak support is all one read offers. The CDR3 contains 16 residues, cysteine and phenylalanine counted. Only the CDR3 DNA stays, 48 bases, in frame from base 1. V is shortened by 4 bases, J by 3 bases, and the region joining them spans 18 bases. CDR1 and CDR2 are drawn from the germline V gene (reference sequence): LNHNV, YYDKDF. TCR repertoires of sorted CD4+ and CD8+ blood T cells from severe aplastic anemia patients and healthy subjects were deep-sequenced in the study. Ficoll-Paque density gradient centrifugation was used to isolate peripheral blood mononuclear cells. Before DNA was extracted, CD4+ and CD8+ T cells were sorted using either FACS or magnetic beads.

The receptor's source is a human donor in good health. The chain is made from TRBV15 and TRBJ1-2; no confident D gene assignment can be made. The sample comprised sorted CD4+, CD8+, or CD8+CD57+ T cells (not recorded which) from PBMCs. Here the CDR3 is given as CATSKDRDSGDYGYTF. The bases read TGTGCCACCAGCAAAGATAGAGACTCAGGAGACTATGGCTACACCTTC.